This TCR beta chain is drawn from a study of blood T cells in healthy people across ages (dated by TCRdb to the mid-2010s). With regard to the full study: In model experiments, template switching captured about one uniquely barcoded TCR beta cDNA molecule for every two T cells. Using deep sequencing normalized with unique cDNA molecular identifiers, the study measured how TCR beta repertoire diversity changes with age. Donors were grouped into four age groups: young (average roughly 16 years), middle-aged (39), aged (around 62) and long-lived (around 80). Two additional independent replicas of 1 million unique cDNA reads from the same blood draw were analyzed for two donors (one aged 18 to 30 and one aged 80 or older). To avoid experimental bias, donors of different ages were randomly spread across the sequencing lanes.

The donors were some 36 Caucasian individuals from Russia, aged roughly 6 to 100 years, who were systemically healthy. Approximately 10 milliliters of peripheral blood were collected from each donor into EDTA-treated Vacutainer tubes. Ficoll-Paque density-gradient centrifugation was used to isolate PBMCs, with at least 7 million obtained per sample. Trizol reagent was used to extract total RNA from PBMCs, with at least 5.5 micrograms per sample. Naive CD45RAhigh/CD27high T cell percentages were measured by flow cytometry on a PBMC aliquot from every donor. This clonotype appeared a few times. Its antigen specificity is not known. No quality values exist for individual bases; no much larger clone is one base distant. The library relied on 5' RACE. The sequencing machine was an Illumina HiSeq 2500. A second roughly 6 to 11 cycle PCR used a sample-barcoded 5' primer and a J-beta primer mix. A unique molecular identifier was introduced onto each TCR beta cDNA molecule by a template-switch 5' adaptor carrying 12 random nucleotides. Each sample yielded at least 2.5 million CDR3-containing paired-end reads. First-strand cDNA was synthesized from all RNA with the Mint cDNA synthesis kit, primed by a TRBC-specific oligonucleotide. After uracil-DNA glycosylase treatment, a first 18-cycle PCR used universal primers M1SS and BC2_uni_R on all cDNA. The original methods were these. For normalization, 1 million high-quality reads, each with a distinct molecular identifier, were randomly selected from each sample. Reads with shared molecular identifiers were discarded instead of being binned into consensus sequences. CDR3 identification, clonotype clustering and error correction used MiTCR with a Q25 quality threshold and the strictest error-elimination algorithm. A nonparametric unseen species model with Euler transformation was used to estimate lower-bound total TCR beta diversity. TCRdb passed the public sequencing reads through fastp at Q25 and MiXCR, retaining productive beta sequences. Duplicate CDR3 protein sequences are folded into a single record with the most common DNA and genes. It is TCRdb's table, rather than the study itself, that gives the V and J calls and clone size. In all, the sample holds about 1,400,000 distinct CDR3 sequences, and roughly 40% of those were seen once. Clones ranked in the top ten supply 6.5% to 10% of the sample.

Paper-wide results and their limitations: A strong correlation was found between observed TCR beta diversity and the percentage of naive T cells measured by flow cytometry. Bulk unsorted PBMC profiling prevented conclusive comparison of naive and antigen-experienced compartments. The CMV infection status of donors was not known, potentially confounding age-related changes in expanded clonotypes. Observed TCR beta diversity per million T cells fell roughly linearly with age, and a significant reduction was already apparent by age roughly 40. Estimates of total diversity based on one million sequenced T cells were considered lower bounds and underestimates. Compared with the aged group, more naive CD4+ T cells, fewer expanded clones and increased TCR diversity were shown by the long-lived group, suggesting age selection.

Unmatched junction bases come to 11, with V trimmed by 6 bases and J by 0 bases. As encoded in the germline V gene, CDR1 is WSHSY while CDR2 is SAAADI. From its cysteine to its phenylalanine, the CDR3 spans 18 amino acids. Only the CDR3 DNA stays, 54 bases, in frame from base 1. This clonotype originated in a woman in her late teens or twenties in good health. The sample was blood. The chain was built from TRBV10-2 and TRBJ2-7, with 13 bases in between that match TRBD2. The base sequence is TGCGCCAGCAGGAACACGGGACTAGCGGGAAGCCTCTCCTACGAGCAGTACTTC. This codes for CASRNTGLAGSLSYEQYF.